The 16 T cell receptor beta chains below all came from one sample that was sequenced in a study of identical twins. Each CDR3 protein is one row after TCRdb ran MiXCR on the 5' RACE reads. The sample shows around 960,000 distinct CDR3 sequences, 10% to 15% of them seen only once. These data are also associated with another study on yellow fever vaccine responses in identical twins.

Material: PBMCs. The receptors derive from a woman younger than 35 in good health.

This clonotype was seen many times. The DNA of the CDR3 is TGCGCCAGCAGCTATTTAGCGGGGAGCTCCTACAATGAGCAGTTCTTC. It translates to CASSYLAGSSYNEQFF. The V and J genes are TRBV5-1 and TRBJ2-1; TRBD2 matches 8 bases. The germline V gene has CDR1 SGHRS and CDR2 YFSETQ. The V gene end was trimmed by 3 bases and the J gene end by 0 bases; junction bases not matched to a gene: 5. The CDR3 spans 16 residues.

This clonotype was counted between two and nine times. The rearrangement uses TRBV20-1 and TRBJ2-5; D may correspond to TRBD1 or TRBD2 (5 bases each). This CDR3 has 13 residues. V lost 2 bases and J lost 5, with 12 bases in between. CDR1 and CDR2 (germline): DFQATT, SNEGSKA (reference sequence). The CDR3 loop reads CSARPGTAETQYF. The CDR3 DNA is TGCAGTGCTAGACCCGGGACCGCTGAGACCCAGTACTTC.

This clonotype was found a few times. V is TRBV28 and J is TRBJ2-7; either TRBD1 or TRBD2 may supply D (5 bases each). From germline, CDR1 is MDHEN and CDR2 SYDVKM. V was trimmed by 5 bases and J by 4 bases, leaving 18 bases between them. The length of the CDR3 is 15 residues. The CDR3 DNA is TGTGCCAGCAGTCCCGGGGCCCCACTGGGTTACGAGCAGTACGTC. Protein sequence: CASSPGAPLGYEQYV.

The DNA of the CDR3 is TGTGCCAGCAGCCCCTTTCGGACTAGCGGGACAACAGATACGCAGTATTTT. It codes for CASSPFRTSGTTDTQYF. The gene calls are TRBV6-2 or TRBV6-3 and TRBJ2-3; 12 bases match TRBD2. The CDR3 length is 17 residues. With 6 bases clipped from V and 3 bases from J, the junction kept 10 bases outside the gene matches. CDR1 and CDR2 (germline): MNHEY, SVGEGT.

The chain recombines TRBV5-1 with TRBJ2-7; D uncertain. Germline CDR1 reads SGHRS; CDR2 reads YFSETQ. The CDR3 has 13 residues. The germline V and J ends were trimmed by 4 bases and 4 bases, with 12 bases remaining between them. The CDR3 protein is CASSGVPGYEQYF. The DNA for the CDR3 is TGCGCCAGCAGCGGGGTCCCTGGGTACGAGCAGTACTTC. The full variable domain, in which reference TRBV5-1 and TRBJ2-7 provide the parts outside the CDR3, is KAGVTQTPRYLIKTRGQQVTLSCSPISGHRSVSWYQQTPGQGLQFLFEYFSETQRNKGNFPGRFSGRQFSNSRSEMNVSTLELGDSALYLCASSGVPGYEQYFGPGTRLTVT.

This clonotype was counted a few times. The gene calls are TRBV28 and TRBJ2-7, with D possibly matching TRBD2 (5 bases). CDR1 is MDHEN, CDR2 SYDVKM, per germline. CDR3 length: 15 amino acids. Trimming removed 5 bases at V and 1 base at J, with 15 bases between. CDR3 DNA: TGTGCCAGCAGTCGGGAATACTTTTGGTCCTACGAGCAGTACTTC. Amino acids: CASSREYFWSYEQYF.

This clonotype occurred once. V is TRBV28 and J is TRBJ2-7, with TRBD2 matching over 8 bases. CDR1 and CDR2 from the germline V gene are MDHEN and SYDVKM. The CDR3 is made up of 13 amino acids. J was trimmed by 2 bases and V by 5 bases; bases with no gene match: 2. CDR3 sequence reads: CASSDSGAYEQYV. The CDR3 DNA follows: TGTGCCAGCAGTGATAGCGGGGCCTACGAGCAGTACGTC.

V gene TRBV19 combines with J gene TRBJ2-7; 10 nucleotides align to TRBD1. Germline V CDR1 and CDR2: LNHDA, SQIVND (reference sequence). There are 15 residues in the CDR3. V was clipped by 5 bases and J by 3 bases; unmatched bases: 7. The CDR3: CASSSSGTGVYEQYV. The CDR3 DNA sequence: TGTGCCAGTAGTTCTTCCGGGACAGGGGTCTACGAGCAGTACGTC.

This clonotype was seen at least ten times. The chain combines TRBV20-1 with TRBJ2-1; tentative D call: TRBD2 (5 bases). This CDR3 comprises 12 residues. V gave up 3 bases and J gave up 4 bases, with 7 bases separating them. The germline gives CDR1 DFQATT, CDR2 SNEGSKA (reference sequence). CDR3 bases: TGCAGTGCTAGCCGGGAATACAATGAGCAGTTCTTC. It yields the protein CSASREYNEQFF.

The CDR3, as DNA: TGTGCCAGCAGCTCAACTAGCGGGGGGCAGTGGGTGGAAAATACGCAGTATTTT. Translation gives CASSSTSGGQWVENTQYF. The chain couples TRBV27 to TRBJ2-3; 12 bases align to TRBD2. J was trimmed by 7 bases and V by 6 bases; bases with no gene match: 17. The CDR3 is 18 amino acids. Germline CDR1 reads MNHEY; CDR2 reads SMNVEV (reference sequence).

Many counts were recorded for this clonotype. The chain links TRBV6-1 to TRBJ2-7, with no clear D. Germline V CDR1 and CDR2: MNHNS, SASEGT. V lost 5 bases and J lost 0, with 8 bases in between. The CDR3 consists of 13 residues. The chain's CDR3 is CASSRADSYEQYF. DNA for the CDR3: TGTGCCAGCAGTCGGGCAGACTCCTACGAGCAGTACTTC.

The table lists this clonotype with a few counts. V usage is TRBV29-1 and J usage is TRBJ2-6; 8 nucleotides match TRBD1. This CDR3 spans 17 amino acids. CDR1 is SQVTM and CDR2 is ANQGSEA in the germline V gene. J gave up 1 base and V 7 bases, and 12 bases lay outside the gene matches. Here the CDR3 reads CSAGTGTGWSGANVLTF. CDR3 in DNA: TGCAGCGCAGGGACCGGGACAGGCTGGTCTGGGGCCAACGTCCTGACTTTC.

This chain uses TRBV12-3 or TRBV12-4 with TRBJ2-1, with 9 positions matching TRBD2. The J segment lost 7 bases and the V segment lost 4 bases, leaving 17 bases of the junction unmatched. The CDR3 sequence is 18 residues long. CDR3: CASSSIGGSGGVGNEQFF. The CDR3 nucleotides read TGTGCCAGCAGTTCCATAGGGGGTAGCGGGGGTGTTGGGAATGAGCAGTTCTTC.

The chain uses TRBV9 and TRBJ2-3; a possible D gene is TRBD2 (6 bases). Per germline, CDR1 SGDLS and CDR2 YYNGEE. This CDR3 has 14 amino acids. V lost 9 bases to trimming and J lost 1 base, with 15 bases between them. The CDR3 region is CANTPGGGTDTQYF. CDR3 nucleotide sequence: TGTGCCAACACGCCCGGCGGGGGCACAGATACGCAGTATTTT.

There are a few counts of this clonotype. The CDR3, as DNA: TGCGCCAGCAGCCCCTGGGACAGGGCAACAGATACGCAGTATTTT. The encoded protein is CASSPWDRATDTQYF. J is TRBJ2-3 and V is TRBV5-1; 9 nucleotides agree with TRBD1. The ends lost 4 bases at V and 3 bases at J; junction bases unmatched: 6. CDR3 length equals 15 residues. Germline CDR1 SGHRS, CDR2 YFSETQ.

The genes are TRBV7-2 and TRBJ1-5; unclear D gene. This CDR3 is built from 14 residues. Germline CDR1 is SGHTA and CDR2 is FQGNSA. The ends were cut back, 3 bases at V and 6 bases at J, with 12 bases in the middle. In DNA form, the CDR3 reads TGTGCCAGCAGCTTGAGCCCCCTGGTTCAGCCCCAGCATTTT. This sequence encodes CASSLSPLVQPQHF.